What follows are 20 T cell receptor beta chains derived from one specimen sequenced in a study of long-term antiretroviral therapy in people with HIV. Running of the v3.0 immunoSEQ assay took place at survey level. Using immunoSEQ multiplex PCR, the repertoire was profiled, and TCRdb retains in-frame clones only, with some absent. Here the sample spans roughly 30,000 clones, roughly 88% being singletons. Sample: unsorted PBMCs, taken 0.8 years before starting antiretroviral therapy. These receptors were obtained from a young man with HIV.

This CDR3 reads CASSLTARETQYF. The CDR3 DNA is TGCGCCAGCAGCTTGACGGCAAGGGAGACCCAGTACTTC. V gene TRBV5-1 combines with J gene TRBJ2-5; D is uncertain. The germline V and J ends were trimmed by 1 base and 5 bases, with 9 bases remaining between them. Germline CDR1 and CDR2: SGHRS and YFSETQ. CDR3 length: 13 amino acids.

V and J are TRBV5-1 and TRBJ2-7, with no clear D. V was shortened by 0 bases and J by 2 bases, with 9 bases between the two germline ends. In germline, CDR1 is SGHRS, CDR2 YFSETQ. The CDR3 extends over 14 amino acids. The CDR3 DNA is TGCGCCAGCAGCTTGGATTTCAGCACCTACGAGCAGTACTTC. This translates into CASSLDFSTYEQYF.

The chain employs TRBV9 and TRBJ2-1; 14 nucleotides line up with TRBD2. The CDR3 covers 13 residues. The V gene end was trimmed by 7 bases and the J gene end by 12 bases; junction bases not matched to a gene: 6. From germline, CDR1 is SGDLS and CDR2 YYNGEE. The CDR3 sequence is CASGTSGSKGQFF. As DNA, the CDR3 is TGTGCCAGCGGGACTAGCGGGAGTAAGGGGCAGTTCTTC.

The CDR3 DNA reads TGTGCCAGCAGTTTCGCAGGGGAAGGCGGTGAGCAGTTCTTC. Protein product: CASSFAGEGGEQFF. The chain recombines TRBV27 with TRBJ2-1, with D perhaps matching TRBD1 (6 bases). The V and J ends lost 3 bases and 9 bases respectively, with 15 bases between them. The CDR3 is 14 residues long. The germline CDR1 and CDR2 sequences are MNHEY and SMNVEV (reference sequence).

The gene calls are TRBV2 and TRBJ2-7; D unresolved. The V and J ends lost 7 bases and 2 bases respectively, with 9 bases between them. Germline V CDR1 and CDR2: SNHLY, FYNNEI. This CDR3 region has 12 residues. The CDR3 here is CASISLTYEQYF. CDR3 bases: TGTGCCAGCATTTCGTTAACCTACGAGCAGTACTTC.

The J gene is TRBJ2-5, the V gene TRBV5-1; D unresolved. This CDR3 contains 13 residues. Germline-derived CDR1 and CDR2 are SGHRS and YFSETQ. Between the trimmed V and J ends, which lost 0 bases and 1 base, there was a span of 4 bases. The CDR3, as DNA: TGCGCCAGCAGCTTGGGGGTCCAAGAGACCCAGTACTTC. Protein product: CASSLGVQETQYF.

This clone was found once. This chain uses TRBV29-1 with TRBJ2-5; D might be TRBD2 (6 bases). Germline CDR1 SQVTM, CDR2 ANQGSEA. The CDR3 covers 15 residues. V was clipped by 8 bases and J by 2 bases, with 21 bases between them. The CDR3 loop is CSLSHGTLKQETQYF. The CDR3 region has the DNA TGCAGCCTCAGCCACGGGACTCTGAAACAAGAGACCCAGTACTTC.

The chain joins TRBV5-6 to TRBJ2-7, with 7 bases lining up with TRBD1. Germline V lookup: CDR1 SGHDT, CDR2 YYEEEE. V lost 5 bases to trimming and J lost 2 bases; unmatched junction nucleotides: 22. The CDR3 totals 19 residues. The CDR3 bases are TGTGCCAGCAGTAACCCCGCCCTGGGACAGCAAGCTCCGGCCTACGAGCAGTACTTC. It encodes CASSNPALGQQAPAYEQYF. Complete variable domain (other parts from reference TRBV5-6 and TRBJ2-7): DAGVTQSPTHLIKTRGQQVTLRCSPKSGHDTVSWYQQALGQGPQFIFQYYEEEERQRGNFPDRFSGHQFPNYSSELNVNALLLGDSALYLCASSNPALGQQAPAYEQYFGPGTRLTVT.

The chain's CDR3 is CASSEIGAGVWSNQPQHF. Written as DNA, the CDR3 is TGTGCCAGCAGTGAAATCGGGGCAGGGGTTTGGAGCAATCAGCCCCAGCATTTT. This sequence joins TRBV6-1 and TRBJ1-5; a possible D gene is TRBD1 (6 bases). The CDR3 totals 18 residues. The germline V gene has CDR1 MNHNS and CDR2 SASEGT. Trimming took 2 bases from V and 1 from J, leaving 18 bases between them.

The gene calls are TRBV5-6 and TRBJ2-1; TRBD2 matches at 7 bases. Germline assignment: CDR1 SGHDT and CDR2 YYEEEE. The length of the CDR3 is 16 residues. V was pared by 6 bases and J by 8 bases, with 17 bases of the junction left unmatched. The CDR3 loop reads CASTLGTNLLGDEQFF. Written as DNA, the CDR3 is TGTGCCAGCACACTGGGGACTAACCTGCTAGGGGATGAGCAGTTCTTC.

The CDR3 protein is CASSYQIAGAGYEQYF. CDR3 nucleotides: TGTGCCAGCAGTTACCAAATAGCGGGGGCGGGCTACGAGCAGTACTTC. This rearrangement joins TRBV6-5 to TRBJ2-7, with 9 bases lining up with TRBD2. The CDR3 runs to 16 residues. Germline-derived CDR1 and CDR2 are MNHEY and SVGAGI. J lost 3 bases, V lost 2 bases, and 8 bases had no gene match.

This chain uses TRBV6-1 with TRBJ1-1; tentative D call: TRBD1 (6 bases). Germline V lookup: CDR1 MNHNS, CDR2 SASEGT. The V gene lost 8 bases and the J gene lost 8 bases, with 18 bases spanning the gap. The CDR3 loop spans 13 amino acids. The CDR3 region has the DNA TGTGCCAGCTGGGGTCCGGGGGGCCCAGAAGCTTTCTTT. Protein: CASWGPGGPEAFF.

The rearrangement joins TRBV6-6 to TRBJ2-7; TRBD2 agrees at 9 bases. The CDR3 has 12 amino acids. From germline, CDR1 is MNHNY and CDR2 SVGAGI (reference sequence). CDR3 nucleotides: TGTTCTAGCGGGGCGGTGCATCACGAGCAGTACTTC. Translation gives CSSGAVHHEQYF.

The chain recombines TRBV18 with TRBJ2-1; 12 nucleotides align to TRBD2. V lost 2 bases, J lost 8 bases, and 4 bases stayed unmatched. The germline V gene has CDR1 KGHSH and CDR2 LQKENI. This CDR3 has 15 amino acids. The CDR3 bases are TGTGCCAGCTCACCAACACTAGCGGGAGGTGATGAGCAGTTCTTC. Translating it yields CASSPTLAGGDEQFF.

This clone was found once. The V and J genes are TRBV4-1 and TRBJ1-4; D gene unclear. This CDR3 comprises 14 residues. V was cut by 4 bases and J by 4 bases, with 10 bases left in between. Germline lookup yields CDR1 MGHRA and CDR2 YSYEKL. CDR3 amino acids: CASSPSPGNEKLFF. CDR3 DNA: TGCGCCAGCAGCCCTAGCCCGGGTAATGAAAAACTGTTTTTT.

In nucleotides, the CDR3 is TGTGCCAGCAGCTTAGACCGGCTATCCTACGAGCAGTACTTC. Its protein is CASSLDRLSYEQYF. The chain employs TRBV11-1 and TRBJ2-7; D is unclear. The ends were cut back, 1 base at V and 1 base at J, with 8 bases in the middle. This CDR3 is built from 14 residues. Germline V lookup: CDR1 SGHAT, CDR2 FQDESV (reference sequence).

V is TRBV5-1 and J is TRBJ2-3, with a weak D call TRBD1 (6 bases). Per germline, CDR1 SGHRS and CDR2 YFSETQ. Trimming took 4 bases from V and 6 from J, leaving 15 bases between them. The CDR3 consists of 14 residues. The DNA of the CDR3 is TGCGCCAGCAGCCCTGGGGGCCTTGGGGATACGCAGTATTTT. This encodes CASSPGGLGDTQYF.

The V and J genes are TRBV19 and TRBJ1-1; no clear D gene. V shed 7 bases and J shed 0 bases, with 18 bases lying between them. CDR3 length: 16 amino acids. Germline V gives CDR1 LNHDA, CDR2 SQIVND (reference sequence). Here the CDR3 reads CASIPTFGRLNTEAFF. In nucleotides, the CDR3 is TGTGCCAGTATTCCCACCTTCGGGCGACTGAACACTGAAGCTTTCTTT.

The chain employs TRBV6-5 and TRBJ2-7; 12 positions agree with TRBD2. V dropped 6 bases and J dropped 6; count of bases not matched to a gene: 6. The CDR3 has 14 amino acids. CDR1 MNHEY and CDR2 SVGAGI come from the germline V gene. The CDR3 nucleotides read TGTGCCAGCAGGACTAGCGGGAGTTTCGGCGAGCAGTACTTC. Amino acids: CASRTSGSFGEQYF.

The chain links TRBV6-6 to TRBJ2-7; D might be TRBD1 (5 bases). The germline CDR1 and CDR2 sequences are MNHNY and SVGAGI (reference sequence). CDR3 length: 12 amino acids. With 7 bases removed from V and 5 bases from J, the gap between germline ends came to 12 bases. In nucleotides, the CDR3 is TGTGCCAGCACCAGGGTGGACAACGAGCAGTACTTC. This codes for CASTRVDNEQYF.